The 15 T cell receptor beta chains listed next were all sequenced from one sample in a study of shared clonotypes between healthy human individuals (dated by TCRdb to about 2020). The library came from the immunoSEQ multiplex PCR assay. TCRdb limited this immuneACCESS table to in-frame rearrangements with V and J called. A share of clones is missing; checked studies link under half to unresolved V genes, and the rest is unexplained. The sample includes around 2.1 million clones, with 90% to 96% observed a single time. Around 0.13% of the sample is held by the ten biggest clonotypes. Sequencing was carried out using naive CD4+ T cells sorted from blood. The cell subset or site label, as the study defines it: CD45RA+ positively selected. These receptors all come from a man between 18 and 29 years old in good health.

The chain has TRBV28 and TRBJ1-1; D might be TRBD1 (5 bases). CDR1 is MDHEN, CDR2 SYDVKM, per germline. V was trimmed by 1 base and J by 3 bases, leaving 12 bases between them. The CDR3 runs to 15 residues. CDR3 bases: TGTGCCAGCAGTTTATTTACAGGAATGGACACTGAAGCTTTCTTT. Translating it yields CASSLFTGMDTEAFF.

The V call is TRBV2, the J call TRBJ2-2; D is perhaps TRBD1 (6 bases). Between the trimmed V and J ends, which lost 5 bases and 0 bases, there was a span of 16 bases. CDR1 is SNHLY, CDR2 FYNNEI, per germline. CDR3 length equals 17 residues. The chain's CDR3 is CASSPRGGLPNTGELFF. DNA of the CDR3: TGTGCCAGCAGTCCAAGAGGGGGTTTGCCGAACACCGGGGAGCTGTTTTTT.

V is TRBV2 and J is TRBJ2-4; 7 bases agree with TRBD2. Trimming at V came to 8 bases and at J to 0 bases, leaving 10 bases not matched to a gene. CDR1 is SNHLY, CDR2 FYNNEI, per germline. The CDR3 sequence is 16 residues long. CDR3 region: CASGERGTLAKNIQYF. The DNA of the CDR3 is TGTGCCAGCGGGGAGCGGGGAACTTTAGCCAAAAACATTCAGTACTTC.

The rearrangement links TRBV10-3 to TRBJ2-3; the D gene is possibly TRBD1 (6 bases). Germline CDR1 ENHRY, CDR2 SYGVKD. With 10 bases removed from V and 1 base from J, the gap between germline ends came to 21 bases. This CDR3 spans 16 amino acids. The CDR3 spells CASDTRGAGGTDTQYF. In DNA, the CDR3 is TGTGCCAGCGACACCCGTGGGGCAGGGGGCACAGATACGCAGTATTTT.

The rearrangement joins TRBV6-1 to TRBJ2-3; D is unclear. There are 13 residues in the CDR3. Germline V CDR1 and CDR2: MNHNS, SASEGT. The V and J ends lost 5 bases and 4 bases respectively, with 10 bases between them. CDR3 amino acids: CASSWTHPDTQYF. Written as DNA, the CDR3 is TGTGCCAGCAGTTGGACCCATCCAGATACGCAGTATTTT.

This clone was counted between two and nine times. The chain couples TRBV6-1 to TRBJ2-7; no reliable D call. There are 13 residues in the CDR3. With 10 bases removed from V and 5 bases from J, the gap between germline ends came to 18 bases. The germline V gene encodes CDR1 MNHNS and CDR2 SASEGT. CDR3 nucleotides: TGTGCCACCATGGACCGCGGATGGGACGAGCAGTACTTC. This translates into CATMDRGWDEQYF.

This clone was seen only once. This sequence joins TRBV30 and TRBJ1-2; 8 bases match TRBD1. Trimming at V came to 5 bases and at J to 6 bases, leaving 17 bases not matched to a gene. Germline V CDR1 and CDR2: GTSNPN, SVGIG (reference sequence). CDR3 length: 16 residues. The CDR3 is CAWGGRTGLFLDGYTF. DNA of the CDR3: TGTGCCTGGGGGGGGAGGACAGGGCTTTTTCTGGATGGCTACACCTTC.

This chain joins TRBV7-2 and TRBJ2-7; D is possibly TRBD2 (6 bases). The CDR3 runs 15 residues. Germline lookup yields CDR1 SGHTA and CDR2 FQGNSA. The V end was cut by 1 base, the J end by 3 bases, with 13 bases between. The CDR3 nucleotides are TGTGCCAGCAGCTTAGAAAGCGCGGGGCTCTACGAGCAGTACTTC. It specifies CASSLESAGLYEQYF.

Points on this clone: This CDR3 is also generated by other DNA sequences in the sample. The chain recombines TRBV5-1 with TRBJ2-7, with D hard to call. V was cut by 0 bases and J by 2 bases, with 9 bases left in between. The germline gives CDR1 SGHRS, CDR2 YFSETQ. The CDR3 has 14 amino acids. CDR3 amino acids: CASSLAGQPYEQYF. The CDR3, as DNA: TGCGCCAGCAGCTTGGCGGGCCAACCCTACGAGCAGTACTTC. Complete variable domain (other parts from reference TRBV5-1 and TRBJ2-7): KAGVTQTPRYLIKTRGQQVTLSCSPISGHRSVSWYQQTPGQGLQFLFEYFSETQRNKGNFPGRFSGRQFSNSRSEMNVSTLELGDSALYLCASSLAGQPYEQYFGPGTRLTVT.

This rearrangement joins TRBV27 to TRBJ2-5, with no clear D. Germline V gene lookup returns CDR1 MNHEY and CDR2 SMNVEV (reference sequence). Trimming removed 8 bases at V and 2 bases at J, with 12 bases between. This CDR3 is built from 13 residues. The CDR3 is CASSKWSQETQYF. CDR3 coding DNA: TGTGCCAGCTCAAAATGGTCGCAAGAGACCCAGTACTTC.

J is TRBJ2-7 and V is TRBV5-6; 7 bases fit TRBD2. The germline CDR1 and CDR2 sequences are SGHDT and YYEEEE. The CDR3 extends over 15 amino acids. Unmatched junction bases numbered 7, after V lost 4 bases and J lost 0 bases. CDR3 in DNA: TGTGCCAGCAGCCCACGCCGCGGGGGCTCCTACGAGCAGTACTTC. The encoded protein is CASSPRRGGSYEQYF.

This chain connects TRBV9 to TRBJ1-2; D uncertain. The CDR3 has 15 residues. Germline CDR1 SGDLS, CDR2 YYNGEE. V lost 0 bases and J 2 bases, leaving 11 bases between the germline ends. The CDR3 loop is CASSVDDVQNYGYTF. The CDR3 coding sequence is TGTGCCAGCAGCGTAGATGATGTCCAGAACTATGGCTACACCTTC.

The CDR3 DNA reads as TGTGCCAGCAGCCAAGTTGAAGGGTTTATGAACACTGAAGCTTTCTTT. Translated: CASSQVEGFMNTEAFF. The J gene is TRBJ1-1, the V gene TRBV14; D unclear. V was clipped by 1 base and J by 0 bases, with 12 bases between them. The germline V gene has CDR1 SGHDN and CDR2 FVKESK. The CDR3 consists of 16 residues.

The rearrangement joins TRBV6-5 to TRBJ2-3; D remains unclear. Per the germline V gene, CDR1 is MNHEY and CDR2 is SVGAGI. Trimming left V 6 bases short and J 4 bases short, with 8 bases between. The CDR3 has 12 amino acids. This CDR3 reads CASRGIADTQYF. The CDR3 bases are TGTGCCAGCAGGGGGATCGCAGATACGCAGTATTTT.

V and J are TRBV30 and TRBJ1-1, with no clear D. The length of the CDR3 is 15 residues. The V end lost 4 bases, the J end lost 7 bases, and 22 bases lay between the germline ends. The germline CDR1 and CDR2 sequences are GTSNPN and SVGIG (reference sequence). CDR3 region: CAWNGVGLGNGEAFF. The CDR3 DNA sequence: TGTGCCTGGAACGGGGTTGGACTGGGGAACGGTGAAGCTTTCTTT.